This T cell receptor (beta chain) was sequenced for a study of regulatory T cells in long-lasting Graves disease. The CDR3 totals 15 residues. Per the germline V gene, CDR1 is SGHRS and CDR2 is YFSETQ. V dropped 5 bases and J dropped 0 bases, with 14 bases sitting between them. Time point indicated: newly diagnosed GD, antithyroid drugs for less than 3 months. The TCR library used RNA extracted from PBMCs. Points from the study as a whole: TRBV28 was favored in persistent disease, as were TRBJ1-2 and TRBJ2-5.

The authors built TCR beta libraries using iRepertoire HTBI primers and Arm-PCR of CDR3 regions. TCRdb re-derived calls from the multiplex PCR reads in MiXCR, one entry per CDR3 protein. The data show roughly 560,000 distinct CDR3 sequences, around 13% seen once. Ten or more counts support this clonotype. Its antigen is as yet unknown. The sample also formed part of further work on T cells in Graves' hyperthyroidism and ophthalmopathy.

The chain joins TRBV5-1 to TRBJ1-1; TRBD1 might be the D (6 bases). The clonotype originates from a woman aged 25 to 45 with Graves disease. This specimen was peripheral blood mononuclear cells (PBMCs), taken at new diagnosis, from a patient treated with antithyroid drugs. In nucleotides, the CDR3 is TGCGCCAGCAGACGGACAGAACCGATGAACACTGAAGCTTTCTTT. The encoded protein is CASRRTEPMNTEAFF.